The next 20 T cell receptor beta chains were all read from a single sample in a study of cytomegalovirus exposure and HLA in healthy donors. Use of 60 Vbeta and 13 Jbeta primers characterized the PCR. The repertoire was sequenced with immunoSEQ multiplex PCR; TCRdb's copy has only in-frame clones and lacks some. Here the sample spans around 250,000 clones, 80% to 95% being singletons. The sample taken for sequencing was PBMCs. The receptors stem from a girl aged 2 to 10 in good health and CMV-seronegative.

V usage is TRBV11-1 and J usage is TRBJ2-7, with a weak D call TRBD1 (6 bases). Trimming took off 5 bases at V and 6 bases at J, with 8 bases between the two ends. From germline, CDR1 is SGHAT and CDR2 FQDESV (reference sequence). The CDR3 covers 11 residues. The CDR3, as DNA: TGTGCCAGCAGCCGAGGGGGCGAGCAGTACTTC. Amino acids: CASSRGGEQYF.

Here the CDR3 DNA reads TGCGCCAGCAGTCTGGACAGCTATGGCTACACCTTC. Translation: CASSLDSYGYTF. The gene calls are TRBV4-1 and TRBJ1-2, with a tentative D call TRBD1 (6 bases). This CDR3 contains 12 residues. Deletions cut 6 bases from V and 4 bases from J, with 9 bases between. CDR1 is MGHRA, CDR2 YSYEKL, per germline.

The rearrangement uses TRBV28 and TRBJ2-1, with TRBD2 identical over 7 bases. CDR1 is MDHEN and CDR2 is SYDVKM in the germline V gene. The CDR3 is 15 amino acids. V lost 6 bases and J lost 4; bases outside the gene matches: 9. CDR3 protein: CASSQAGKIYNEQFF. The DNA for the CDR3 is TGTGCCAGCAGCCAAGCGGGGAAGATATACAATGAGCAGTTCTTC.

The CDR3 DNA follows: TGTGCCAGTAGTATAAGGGGAGGGGGGTGGACTGAAGCTTTCTTT. The encoded protein is CASSIRGGGWTEAFF. The V call is TRBV19, the J call TRBJ1-1; weak D call: TRBD1 (6 bases). CDR1 and CDR2 from the germline V gene are LNHDA and SQIVND (reference sequence). Trimming removed 2 bases from V and 5 bases from J, with 15 bases in between. CDR3 length: 15 amino acids.

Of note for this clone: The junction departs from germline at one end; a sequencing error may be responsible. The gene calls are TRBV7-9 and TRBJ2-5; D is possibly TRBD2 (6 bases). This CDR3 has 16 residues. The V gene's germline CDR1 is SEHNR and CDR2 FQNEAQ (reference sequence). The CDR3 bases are TGTGCCAGCACCTTACCAGAACGGGAGCCGGAAGAGACCCAGTACTTC. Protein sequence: CASTLPEREPEETQYF. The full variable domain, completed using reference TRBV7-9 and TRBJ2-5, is DTGVSQNPRHKITKRGQNVTFRCDPISEHNRLYWYRQTLGQGPEFLTYFQNEAQLEKSRLLSDRFSAERPKGSFSTLEIQRTEQGDSAMYLCASTLPEREPEETQYFGPGTRLLVL.

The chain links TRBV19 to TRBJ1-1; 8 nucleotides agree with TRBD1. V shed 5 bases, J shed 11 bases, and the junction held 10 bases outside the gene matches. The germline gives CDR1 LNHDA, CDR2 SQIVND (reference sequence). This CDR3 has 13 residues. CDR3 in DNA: TGTGCCAGTAGTTACGCGACAGGGGTTGACGCTTTCTTT. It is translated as CASSYATGVDAFF.

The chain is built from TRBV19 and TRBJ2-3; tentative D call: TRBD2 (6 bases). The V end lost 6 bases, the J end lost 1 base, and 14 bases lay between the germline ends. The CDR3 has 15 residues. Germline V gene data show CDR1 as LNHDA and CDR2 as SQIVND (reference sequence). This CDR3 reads CASREWASGTDTQYF. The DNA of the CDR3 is TGTGCCAGTAGAGAGTGGGCTAGCGGCACAGATACGCAGTATTTT.

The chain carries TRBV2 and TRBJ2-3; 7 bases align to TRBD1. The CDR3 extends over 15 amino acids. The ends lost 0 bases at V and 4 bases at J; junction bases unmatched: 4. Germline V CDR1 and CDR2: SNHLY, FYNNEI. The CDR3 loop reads CASSEAPTGPDTQYF. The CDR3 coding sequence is TGTGCCAGCAGTGAAGCACCGACAGGGCCAGATACGCAGTATTTT. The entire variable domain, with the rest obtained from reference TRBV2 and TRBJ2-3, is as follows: EPEVTQTPSHQVTQMGQEVILRCVPISNHLYFYWYRQILGQKVEFLVSFYNNEISEKSEIFDDQFSVERPDGSNFTLKIRSTKLEDSAMYFCASSEAPTGPDTQYFGPGTRLTVL.

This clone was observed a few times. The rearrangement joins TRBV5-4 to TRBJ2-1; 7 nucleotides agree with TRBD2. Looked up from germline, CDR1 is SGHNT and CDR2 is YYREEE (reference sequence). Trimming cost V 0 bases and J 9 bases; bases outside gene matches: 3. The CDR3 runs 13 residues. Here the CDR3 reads CASSLGGSGEQFF. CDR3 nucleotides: TGTGCCAGCAGCTTGGGCGGGAGCGGTGAGCAGTTCTTC.

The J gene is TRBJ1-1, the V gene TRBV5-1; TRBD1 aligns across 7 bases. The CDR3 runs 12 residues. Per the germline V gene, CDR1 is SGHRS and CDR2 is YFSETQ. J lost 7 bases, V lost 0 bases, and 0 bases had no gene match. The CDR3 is CASSLGTGEAFF. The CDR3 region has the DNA TGCGCCAGCAGCTTGGGGACAGGTGAAGCTTTCTTT.

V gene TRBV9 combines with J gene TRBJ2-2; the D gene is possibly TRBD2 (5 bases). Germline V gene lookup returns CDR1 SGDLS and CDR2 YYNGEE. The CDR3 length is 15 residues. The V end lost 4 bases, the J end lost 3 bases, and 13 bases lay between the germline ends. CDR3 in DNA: TGTGCCAGCAGCACTAGGGCCCTCGACACCGGGGAGCTGTTTTTT. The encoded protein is CASSTRALDTGELFF.

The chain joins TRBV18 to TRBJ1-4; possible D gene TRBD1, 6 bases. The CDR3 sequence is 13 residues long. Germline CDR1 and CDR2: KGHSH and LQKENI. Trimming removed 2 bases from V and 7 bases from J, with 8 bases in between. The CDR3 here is CASSPNRAEKLFF. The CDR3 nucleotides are TGTGCCAGCTCACCAAACAGGGCTGAAAAACTGTTTTTT.

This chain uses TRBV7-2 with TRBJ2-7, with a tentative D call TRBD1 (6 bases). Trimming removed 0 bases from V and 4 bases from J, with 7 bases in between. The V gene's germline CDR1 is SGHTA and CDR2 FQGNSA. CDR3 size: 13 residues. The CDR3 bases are TGTGCCAGCAGCTTAGCACAGGGTTACGAGCAGTACTTC. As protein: CASSLAQGYEQYF.

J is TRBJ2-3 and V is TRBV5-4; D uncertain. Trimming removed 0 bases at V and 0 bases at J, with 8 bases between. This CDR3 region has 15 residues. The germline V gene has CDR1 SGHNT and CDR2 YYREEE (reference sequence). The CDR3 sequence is CASSLGGASTDTQYF. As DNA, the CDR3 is TGTGCCAGCAGCTTGGGAGGCGCCAGCACAGATACGCAGTATTTT.

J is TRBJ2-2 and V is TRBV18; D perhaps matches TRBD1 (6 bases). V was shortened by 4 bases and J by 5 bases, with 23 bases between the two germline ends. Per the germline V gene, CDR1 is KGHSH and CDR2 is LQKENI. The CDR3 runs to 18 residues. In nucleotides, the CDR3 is TGTGCCAGCTCACTAACAAAATCGGACAGTAAGAGGACCGGGGAGCTGTTTTTT. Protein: CASSLTKSDSKRTGELFF. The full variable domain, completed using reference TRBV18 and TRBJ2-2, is NAGVMQNPRHLVRRRGQEARLRCSPMKGHSHVYWYRQLPEEGLKFMVYLQKENIIDESGMPKERFSAEFPKEGPSILRIQQVVRGDSAAYFCASSLTKSDSKRTGELFFGEGSRLTVL.

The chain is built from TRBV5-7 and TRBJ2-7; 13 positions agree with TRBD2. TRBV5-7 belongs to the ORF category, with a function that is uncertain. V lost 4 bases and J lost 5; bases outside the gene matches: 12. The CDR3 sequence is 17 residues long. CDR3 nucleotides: TGTGCCAGCAGCAGGACTAGCGGGAGCCTAGTTTGGGACGAGCAGTACTTC. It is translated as CASSRTSGSLVWDEQYF.

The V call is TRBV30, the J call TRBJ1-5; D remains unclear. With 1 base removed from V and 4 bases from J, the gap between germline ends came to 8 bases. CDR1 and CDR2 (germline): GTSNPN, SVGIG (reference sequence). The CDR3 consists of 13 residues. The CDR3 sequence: CAWSGAWNQPQHF. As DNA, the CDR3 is TGTGCCTGGAGTGGGGCGTGGAATCAGCCCCAGCATTTT.

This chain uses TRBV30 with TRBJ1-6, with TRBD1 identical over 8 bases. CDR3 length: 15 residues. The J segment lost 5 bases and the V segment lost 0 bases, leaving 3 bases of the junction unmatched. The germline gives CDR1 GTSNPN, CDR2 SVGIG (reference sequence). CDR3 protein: CAWSVQGVNNSPLHF. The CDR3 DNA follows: TGTGCCTGGAGTGTACAGGGGGTGAATAATTCACCCCTCCACTTT.

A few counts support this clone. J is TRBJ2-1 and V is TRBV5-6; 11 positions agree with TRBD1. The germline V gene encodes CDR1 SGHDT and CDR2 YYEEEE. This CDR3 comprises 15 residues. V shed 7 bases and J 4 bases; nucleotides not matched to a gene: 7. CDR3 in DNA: TGTGCCAGCGCGGGACAGGGGGTAGAATACAATGAGCAGTTCTTC. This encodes CASAGQGVEYNEQFF.

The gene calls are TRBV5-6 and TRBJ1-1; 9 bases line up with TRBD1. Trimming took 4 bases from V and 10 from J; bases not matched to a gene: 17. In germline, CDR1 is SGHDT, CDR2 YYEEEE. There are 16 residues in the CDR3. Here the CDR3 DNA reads TGTGCCAGCAGCCAGAGGAGGGGGACAGGGATAGGTTTAGCTTTCTTT. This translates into CASSQRRGTGIGLAFF.